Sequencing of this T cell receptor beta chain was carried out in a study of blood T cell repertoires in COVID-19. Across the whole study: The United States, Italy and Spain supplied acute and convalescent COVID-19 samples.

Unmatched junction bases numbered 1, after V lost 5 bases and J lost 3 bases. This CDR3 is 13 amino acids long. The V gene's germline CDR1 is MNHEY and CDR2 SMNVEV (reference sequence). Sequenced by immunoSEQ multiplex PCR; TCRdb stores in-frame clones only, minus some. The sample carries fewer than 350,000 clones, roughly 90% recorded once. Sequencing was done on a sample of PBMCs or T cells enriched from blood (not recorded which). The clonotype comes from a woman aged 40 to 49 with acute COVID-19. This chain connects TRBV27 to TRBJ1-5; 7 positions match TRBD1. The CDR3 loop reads CASSGQDNQPQHF. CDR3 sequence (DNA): TGTGCCAGCAGTGGACAGGACAATCAGCCCCAGCATTTT.